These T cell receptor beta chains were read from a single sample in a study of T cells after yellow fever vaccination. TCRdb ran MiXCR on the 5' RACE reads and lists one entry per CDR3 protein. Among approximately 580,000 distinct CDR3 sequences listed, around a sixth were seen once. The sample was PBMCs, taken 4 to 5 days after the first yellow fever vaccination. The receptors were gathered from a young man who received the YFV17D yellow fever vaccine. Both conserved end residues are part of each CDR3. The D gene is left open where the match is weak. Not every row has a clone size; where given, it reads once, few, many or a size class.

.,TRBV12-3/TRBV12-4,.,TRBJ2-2,TGTGCCAGCAGTTTAGCAGGAGGTCACTCGAACACCGGGGAGCTGTTTTTT,CASSLAGGHSNTGELFF
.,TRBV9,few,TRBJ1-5,TGTGCCAGCAGCGTGGACGGGCTGGGGGATCAGCCCCAGCATTTT,CASSVDGLGDQPQHF
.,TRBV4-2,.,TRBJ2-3,TGTGCCAGCAGCCAAGATCCTACCACGGGGGTCACGAATACGCAGTATTTT,CASSQDPTTGVTNTQYF
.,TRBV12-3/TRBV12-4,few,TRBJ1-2,TGTGCCACCCCCAAGTCAGACGGCTATGGCTACACCTTC,CATPKSDGYGYTF
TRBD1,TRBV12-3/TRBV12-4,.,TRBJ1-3,TGTGCCAGCAGTGTTGACAGGGCCTTATTT,CASSVDRALF
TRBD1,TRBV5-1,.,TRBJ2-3,TGCGCCAGCAGGGAGGGACAGGGATATGATACGCAGTATTTT,CASREGQGYDTQYF
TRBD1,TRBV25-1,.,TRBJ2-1,TGTGCCAGCAGTGAGCACAGCGGGACAGGGGGCTTAGTGGGCTACAATGAGCAGTTCTTC,CASSEHSGTGGLVGYNEQFF
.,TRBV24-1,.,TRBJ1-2,TGTGCCACCAGTGATTACCTCTCGGGAGGCTACACCTTC,CATSDYLSGGYTF
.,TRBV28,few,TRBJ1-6,TGTGCCAGCAGACTAGGGGACACATATACTCCCGATTCACCCCTCCACTTT,CASRLGDTYTPDSPLHF
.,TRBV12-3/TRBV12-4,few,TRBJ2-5,TGTGCCAGCAGTTTACGGGGCGTGGCAGGCTGGGCCCAGTACTTC,CASSLRGVAGWAQYF
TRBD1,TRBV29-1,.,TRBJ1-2,TGCAGCGTGGGGGACAGGGCCAGCTATGGCTACACCTTC,CSVGDRASYGYTF
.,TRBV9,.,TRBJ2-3,TGTGCCAGCAGCGTAGCCCCAGGCCTAAGCACAGATACGCAGTATTTT,CASSVAPGLSTDTQYF
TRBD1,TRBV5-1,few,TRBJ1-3,TGCGCCAGCAGCTTCACCGGGACAGGGGCAGGAAACACCATATATTTT,CASSFTGTGAGNTIYF
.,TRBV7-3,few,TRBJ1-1,TGTGCCAGCAGCCTTCAGGGGCACACTGAAGCTTTCTTT,CASSLQGHTEAFF
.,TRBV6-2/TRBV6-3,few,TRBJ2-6,TGTGCCAGCAGTTACGGACGGGGCGTTTTCCCTGGGGCCAACGTCCTGACTTTC,CASSYGRGVFPGANVLTF
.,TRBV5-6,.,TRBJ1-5,TGTGCCAGCAGCGGGGAGGGGTCCAATCAGCCCCAGCATTTT,CASSGEGSNQPQHF
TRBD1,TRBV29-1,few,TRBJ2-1,TGCAGCGGAGGGCAGGGGGTGTCCTACAATGAGCAGTTCTTC,CSGGQGVSYNEQFF
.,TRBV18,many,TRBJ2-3,TGTGCCAGCTCCGCGGGACAGTTCACAGATACGCAGTATTTT,CASSAGQFTDTQYF
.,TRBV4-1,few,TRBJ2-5,TGCGCCAGCAGCCAAGATGGGTTGACAGCCTATGAAGAGACCCAGTACTTC,CASSQDGLTAYEETQYF
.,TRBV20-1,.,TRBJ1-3,TGCAGTGCTTCAGGGAACACTGGAAACACCATATATTTT,CSASGNTGNTIYF
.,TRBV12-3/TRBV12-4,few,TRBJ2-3,TGTGCCAGCACTACATGGGAGATATATGATTCAACGCAGTATTTT,CASTTWEIYDSTQYF
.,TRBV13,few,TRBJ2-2,TGTGCCAGCAGCTTGGGGTCCAGGGCAGGAACCGGGGAGCTGTTTTTT,CASSLGSRAGTGELFF
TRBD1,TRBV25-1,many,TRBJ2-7,TGTGCCAGCAGTGATATGACAGGGAGTTCCTACGAGCAGTACTTC,CASSDMTGSSYEQYF
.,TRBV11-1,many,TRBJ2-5,TGTGCCAGCAGCAGAGCCGGTCCGGACTCAACATTTACGGAGAAGACCCAGTACTTC,CASSRAGPDSTFTEKTQYF
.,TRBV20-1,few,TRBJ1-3,TGCAGTGCTAGGCGGGGGGCGAGTGGAAACACCATATATTTT,CSARRGASGNTIYF
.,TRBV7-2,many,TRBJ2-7,TGTGCCAGCAGCTTCGGAGGGGGCGACTACGAGCAGTACTTC,CASSFGGGDYEQYF
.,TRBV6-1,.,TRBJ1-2,TGTGCCAGCAGTCCGACCCTATCTAACTATGGCTACACCTTC,CASSPTLSNYGYTF
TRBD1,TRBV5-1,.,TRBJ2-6,TGCGCCAGCAGCCCCCAGCCGCAGGGGGCTAGGGCTGGGGCCAACGTCCTGACTTTC,CASSPQPQGARAGANVLTF
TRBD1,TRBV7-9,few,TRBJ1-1,TGTGCCAGCAGCACCGGTGGGGGGACAGGGAGACAAGCTTTCTTT,CASSTGGGTGRQAFF
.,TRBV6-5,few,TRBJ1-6,TGTGCCAGCAGTTACCCCAACAGCAATTCACCCCTCCACTTT,CASSYPNSNSPLHF
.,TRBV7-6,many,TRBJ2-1,TGTGCCAGCAGCACCTCCCAGGGGAGTGAGCAGTTCTTC,CASSTSQGSEQFF
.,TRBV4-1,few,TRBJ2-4,TGCGCCAGCAGCCCCTTGGAATTAGCCGCCAAAAACATTCAGTACTTC,CASSPLELAAKNIQYF
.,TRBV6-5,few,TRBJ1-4,TGTGCCAGCAGTTACGGGGGAGAGGGAGAAAAACTGTTTTTT,CASSYGGEGEKLFF
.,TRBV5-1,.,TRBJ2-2,TGCGCCAGCAGCTCCCCCCTCGAAGCGCTGTTTTTT,CASSSPLEALFF
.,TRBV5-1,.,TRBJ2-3,TGCGCCAGCAGCTTGTGGGCCTCTAGCACAGATACGCAGTATTTT,CASSLWASSTDTQYF
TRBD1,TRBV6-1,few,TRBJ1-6,TGTGCCAGCAGGGGACAGGGAGAATCACCCCTCCACTTT,CASRGQGESPLHF
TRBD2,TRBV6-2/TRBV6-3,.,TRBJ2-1,TGTGCCAGCAGTTACTCCCCCCAGCGGGGGGAACCCAATGAGCAGTTCTTC,CASSYSPQRGEPNEQFF
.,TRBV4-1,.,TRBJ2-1,TGCGCCAGCAGCCATGGGGGGAGATCCGGGCAGTTCTTC,CASSHGGRSGQFF
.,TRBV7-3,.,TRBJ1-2,TGTGCCAGCAGCTTAACGTCCGGGGGCAGTCCCGGCTACACCTTC,CASSLTSGGSPGYTF
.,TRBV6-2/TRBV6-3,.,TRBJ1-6,TGTGCCAGCGGAGACAATAATTCACCCCTCCACTTT,CASGDNNSPLHF
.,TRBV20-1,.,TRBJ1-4,TGCAGTGCGACCTCATGGGGAACTAATGAAAAACTGTTTTTT,CSATSWGTNEKLFF
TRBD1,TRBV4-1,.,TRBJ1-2,TGCGCCAGCAGCCAAGATACGAACAGGGGTTATGGCTACACCTTC,CASSQDTNRGYGYTF
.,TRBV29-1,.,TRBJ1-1,TGCAGCGTTGATCCGGGCATGAACACTGAAGCTTTCTTT,CSVDPGMNTEAFF
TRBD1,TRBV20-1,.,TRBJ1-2,TGCAGTGCTAGTGACAGGGTGGTTGATGGCTACACCTTC,CSASDRVVDGYTF
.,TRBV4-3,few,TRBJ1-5,TGCGCCAGCAGCCAAGATTACACTACCAATCAGCCCCAGCATTTT,CASSQDYTTNQPQHF
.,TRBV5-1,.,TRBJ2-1,TGCGCCAGCAGCCGAGCCGACAGCAATCCTCCCAATGAGCAGTTCTTC,CASSRADSNPPNEQFF
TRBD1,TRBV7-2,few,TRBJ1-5,TGTGCCAGCAGCTTACAGGGGGCCGGAAATCAGCCCCAGCATTTT,CASSLQGAGNQPQHF
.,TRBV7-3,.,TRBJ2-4,TGTGCCAGCAGCTTGACTCTGGCCGACGGAAGGGGCAAAAACATTCAGTACTTC,CASSLTLADGRGKNIQYF
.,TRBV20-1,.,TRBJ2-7,TGCAGTGCTACCCAGCACAGGGGAGGCCACGAGCAGTACTTC,CSATQHRGGHEQYF
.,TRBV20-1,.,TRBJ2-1,TGCAGTGCTAGAGTCCTTCACAATGAGCAGTTCTTC,CSARVLHNEQFF
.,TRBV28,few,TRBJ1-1,TGTGCCAGCAGTTCTCGGGAGTGGGGCACTGAAGCTTTCTTT,CASSSREWGTEAFF
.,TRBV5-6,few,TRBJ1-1,TGTGCCAGCAGCTTGGTCCGCGGGTTTGAAGCTTTCTTT,CASSLVRGFEAFF
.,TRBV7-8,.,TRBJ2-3,TGTGCCAGCAGCCTGGGCCCCGGGGTGCCGTATTTT,CASSLGPGVPYF
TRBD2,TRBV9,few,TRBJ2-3,TGTGCCAGCAGCGTAAGCATCAGCGGGGGGGCCGAAGATACGCAGTATTTT,CASSVSISGGAEDTQYF
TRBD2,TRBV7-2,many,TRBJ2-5,TGTGCCAGCAGCTTAGCTAATCGGGAGGGAGAGACCCAGTACTTC,CASSLANREGETQYF
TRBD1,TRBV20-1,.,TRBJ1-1,TGCAGTGCTAGGGGGGAAAGACAGGGAACTGAAGCTTTCTTT,CSARGERQGTEAFF
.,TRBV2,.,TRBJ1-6,TGTGCCAGCAGCGACAGGAGGATAGGTTCACCCCTCCACTTT,CASSDRRIGSPLHF
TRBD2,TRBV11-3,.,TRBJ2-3,TGTGCCAGCAGCCTAGAACCGGGACTAGGCACAGATACGCAGTATTTT,CASSLEPGLGTDTQYF
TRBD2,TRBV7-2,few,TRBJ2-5,TGTGCCAGCAGCTTAGGAGTAGCGGGGAGCCAAGAGACCCAGTACTTC,CASSLGVAGSQETQYF